The entry below gives a single T cell receptor (beta chain) sequence along with its context. Its antigen is unknown. These data belong to a study of CXCR3-negative and CXCR3-positive naive CD8 T cells. Whole-study results and caveats: Naive CXCR3-positive and CXCR3-negative cells shared TRBV-TRBJ usage; memory cells diverged. Diversity proved comparably high across both naive subsets and much lower in memory CD8+ cells. The TRB CDR3s that CXCR3-positive naive cells carried were more hydrophobic than those of CXCR3-negative naive cells.

cDNA libraries for TRB were generated by 5' RACE incorporating UMI labels. TCRdb re-analyzed the 5' RACE reads; it lists each CDR3 protein once, without DNA. The repertoire table contains 120,000 to 150,000 distinct CDR3 sequences. CDR1 and CDR2 (germline): MNHEY, SVGAGI. The CDR3 is made up of 15 amino acids. Sequencing used naive CXCR3+ CD8+ T cells from blood. The subset: CD45RO-CCR7+CD27+CD95- naive CD8+ T cells expressing CXCR3 (TNR3+). The rearrangement joins TRBV6-5 to TRBJ2-7; with no DNA, the TCRdb D assignment of TRBD2 cannot be verified. The receptor was isolated from a human donor in good health. Some clones in this sample may be carry-over from other donors' samples. The CDR3: CASSSVGEKRVDQYF.